The T cell receptor beta chain under discussion was sequenced for a study of shared clonotypes between healthy human individuals. The study, taken as a whole, reports: Blood was the only sampled material, and tissue repertoires likely differ.

This clone was counted many times. Its specificity is not known. The protocol was immunoSEQ multiplex PCR, while the TCRdb copy is restricted to in-frame clones and leaves out a portion. This table has over 950,000 clones, approximately 80% appearing once. Participating donors were healthy, HIV-negative adults free of recent acute infections or vaccinations. The authors divided CD4+ cells into CD45RA+ naive and CD45RA-negative memory subsets. Germline CDR1 and CDR2: SGHTA and FQGTGA. V lost 5 bases and J lost 5; bases outside the gene matches: 6. CDR3 length: 15 amino acids. This chain links TRBV7-3 with TRBJ2-7; 13 bases match TRBD2. The sequence was obtained from a man in his late teens or twenties in good health. Some clones in this sample may be carry-over from other donors' samples. The source material was memory CD4+ T cells from PBMCs. This sample's subset: CD45RA-negative fraction. DNA for the CDR3: TGTGCCAGCAGCGCCGGACTAGCGGGAGTCCACGAGCAGTACTTC. Its protein is CASSAGLAGVHEQYF.